Sequencing of this TCR beta chain was carried out in a study of cytomegalovirus exposure and HLA in healthy donors. Study background: The 110 million or so unique TCR beta sequences, from 150 million to 200 million T cells, were found by an earlier analysis.

Study-wide points: Roughly uniform sequencing depth across donors was assumed, possibly incorrectly. Later on, an analysis showed TCR association rates differing by HLA locus, with DRB1 the most and HLA-C the fewest.

Worth noting for this clone: Its antigen is currently unknown.

The trim removed 5 bases at V and 6 bases at J, leaving 4 bases unmatched. Germline-derived CDR1 and CDR2 are SGHNT and YENEEA. This CDR3 comprises 13 residues. PCR primers comprised 60 Vbeta and 13 Jbeta primers. TCRdb keeps only in-frame clones here, not all; method: immunoSEQ multiplex PCR. The data hold approximately 130,000 clones, with roughly 80% observed a single time. This chain joins TRBV11-3 and TRBJ1-1, with TRBD1 matching over 9 bases. The source material was PBMCs. The clonotype comes from a young woman in good health and CMV-seronegative. The CDR3 region has the DNA TGTGCCAGCAGCCCCCGGGACAGGGCTGAAGCTTTCTTT. It codes for CASSPRDRAEAFF. Based on the CDR3 plus reference TRBV11-3 and TRBJ1-1, the full variable domain is EAGVVQSPRYKIIEKKQPVAFWCNPISGHNTLYWYLQNLGQGPELLIRYENEEAVDDSQLPKDRFSAERLKGVDSTLKIQPAELGDSAVYLCASSPRDRAEAFFGQGTRLTVV.